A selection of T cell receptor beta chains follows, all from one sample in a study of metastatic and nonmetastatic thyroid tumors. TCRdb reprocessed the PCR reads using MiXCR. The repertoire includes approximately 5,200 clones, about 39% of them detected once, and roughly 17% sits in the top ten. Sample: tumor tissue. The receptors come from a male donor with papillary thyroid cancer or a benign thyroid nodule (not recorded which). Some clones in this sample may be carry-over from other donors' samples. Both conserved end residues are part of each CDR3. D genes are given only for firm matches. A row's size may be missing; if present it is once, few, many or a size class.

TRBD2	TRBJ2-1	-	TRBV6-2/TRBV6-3	TGTGCCAGCAGTAGACTAGCGGGAGGATTCGAGCAGTTCTTC	CASSRLAGGFEQFF
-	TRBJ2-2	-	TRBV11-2	TGTGCCAGCAGCTTAGTATTGTGGGAATCCGGGGAGCTGTTTTTT	CASSLVLWESGELFF
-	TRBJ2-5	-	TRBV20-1	TGCAGTGCAAGTAGGCACGACCAAGAGACCCAGTACTTC	CSASRHDQETQYF
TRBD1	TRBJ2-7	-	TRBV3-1	TGTGCCAGCAGCCTTCGCAGACAGGGACCCTACGAGCAGTACTTC	CASSLRRQGPYEQYF
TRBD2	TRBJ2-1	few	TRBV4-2	TGTGCCAGCAGCCAAGCGGGGGGGCCAACCTACAATGAGCAGTTCTTC	CASSQAGGPTYNEQFF
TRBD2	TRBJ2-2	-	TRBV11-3	TGTGCCAGCAGCTTAGCGGGAGGAACCGGGGAGCTGTTTTTT	CASSLAGGTGELFF
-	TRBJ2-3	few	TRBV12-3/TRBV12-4	TGTGCCAGCAGTTTGGGACTCAGCTCAACAGATACGCAGTATTTT	CASSLGLSSTDTQYF
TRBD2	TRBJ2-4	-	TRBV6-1	TGTGCCAGCAGACCCACTAGCGGGGTAGACATTCAGTACTTC	CASRPTSGVDIQYF
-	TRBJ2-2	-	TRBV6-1	TGTGCCAGCAGTGATATCGTCGACACCGGGGAGCTGTTTTTT	CASSDIVDTGELFF
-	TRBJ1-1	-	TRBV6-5	TGTGCCAGCAGTTACCGGGAAGGGACTGAAGCTTTCTTT	CASSYREGTEAFF
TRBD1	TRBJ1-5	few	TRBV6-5	TGTGCCAGCAGTTACTCGACAGGGGAGGATCAGCCCCAGCATTTT	CASSYSTGEDQPQHF
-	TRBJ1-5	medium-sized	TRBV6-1	TGTGCCAGCAACCATCTGGCGGATAGCAATCAGCCCCAGCATTTT	CASNHLADSNQPQHF
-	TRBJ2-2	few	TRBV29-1	TGCAGCGTCCACGACACTGGGGAGCTGTTTTTT	CSVHDTGELFF
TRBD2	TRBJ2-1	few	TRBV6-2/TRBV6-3	TGTGCCAGCAGTTACTCGGCTAGCGGGGGAGGTGAGCAGTTCTTC	CASSYSASGGGEQFF
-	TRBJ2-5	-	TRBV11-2	TGTGCCAGCAGCTTAGATTACGAGACCCAGTACTTC	CASSLDYETQYF
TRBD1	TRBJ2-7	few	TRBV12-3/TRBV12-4	TGTGCCAGCAGTTGGACAGGAAGTCACGAGCAGTACTTC	CASSWTGSHEQYF
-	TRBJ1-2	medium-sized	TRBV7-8	TGTGCCAGCAGCGCGAACAGGGAGAACTATGGCTACACCTTC	CASSANRENYGYTF
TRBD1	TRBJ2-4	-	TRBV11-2	TGTGCCAGCAGCTCACTCCGGGGACAGGGGGAAAGAAACATTCAGTACTTC	CASSSLRGQGERNIQYF
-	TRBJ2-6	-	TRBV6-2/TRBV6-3	TGTGCCAGCAGTTACAACTCTGGGGCCAACGTCCTGACTTTC	CASSYNSGANVLTF
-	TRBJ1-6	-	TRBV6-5	TGTGCCAGCAGTTCCGGGCGGGGAGATTCACCCCTCCACTTT	CASSSGRGDSPLHF
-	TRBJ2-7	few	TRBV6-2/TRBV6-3	TGTGCCAGCAGTTTAGGGGGGGCTAGCGACGAGCAGTACTTC	CASSLGGASDEQYF
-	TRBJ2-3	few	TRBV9	TGTGCCAGCAGCCGAGGAGATACGCAGTATTTT	CASSRGDTQYF
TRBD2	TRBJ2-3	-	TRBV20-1	TGCAGTGCTAGAGAGGGAGCGGGAGACACAGATACGCAGTATTTT	CSAREGAGDTDTQYF
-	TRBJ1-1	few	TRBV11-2	TGTGCCAGCAGCTCCGTGAACACTGAAGCTTTCTTT	CASSSVNTEAFF
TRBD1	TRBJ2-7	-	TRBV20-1	TGCAGTGCTACAGGGGGAAACGAGCAGTACTTC	CSATGGNEQYF
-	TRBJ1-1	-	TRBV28	TGTGCCAGCAGTTTCTACACTGAAGCTTTCTTT	CASSFYTEAFF
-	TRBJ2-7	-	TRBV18	TGTGCCAGCTCACCAAGCTCCTACGAGCAGTACTTC	CASSPSSYEQYF
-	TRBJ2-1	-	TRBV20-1	TGCAGTGCGCCATACGGACGATCGTTATACAATGAGCAGTTCTTC	CSAPYGRSLYNEQFF
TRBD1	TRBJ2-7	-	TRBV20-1	TGCAGTGCTAGACCAAGACAGGGCTCCTACGAGCAGTACTTC	CSARPRQGSYEQYF
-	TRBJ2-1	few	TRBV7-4	TGTGCCAGCAGCTTAGGTCTTTACTTGCTTCGATTCAATGAGCAGTTCTTC	CASSLGLYLLRFNEQFF
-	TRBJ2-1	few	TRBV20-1	TGCAGTGCTAGAGCCCCAGCGCTCGATTACAATGAGCAGTTCTTC	CSARAPALDYNEQFF
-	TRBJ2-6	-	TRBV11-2	TGTGCCAGCAGCTTAGTAGCCTCTGGGGCCAACGTCCTGACTTTC	CASSLVASGANVLTF
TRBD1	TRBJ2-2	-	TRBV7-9	TGTGCCAGCAGCTGGGACAGGGGGAACACCGGGGAGCTGTTTTTT	CASSWDRGNTGELFF
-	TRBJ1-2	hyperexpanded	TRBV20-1	TGCAGTGCTAGAGAGGAGTACAACTCATTTGGCTACACCTTC	CSAREEYNSFGYTF
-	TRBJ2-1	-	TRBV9	TGTGCCAGCAGTGAGGGCCTCCTAATTAACAATGAGCAGTTCTTC	CASSEGLLINNEQFF
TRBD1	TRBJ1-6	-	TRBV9	TGTGCCAGCAGCGCCACCGGGACAGGGTCCTCACCCCTCCACTTT	CASSATGTGSSPLHF
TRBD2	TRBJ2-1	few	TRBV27	TGTGCCAGCACCCCTATTGCGGGAGCTAATGAGCAATTCTTC	CASTPIAGANEQFF
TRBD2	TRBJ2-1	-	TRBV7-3	TGTGCCAGCAGGTCCGGGACTAGCGGCTACAATGAGCAGTTCTTC	CASRSGTSGYNEQFF
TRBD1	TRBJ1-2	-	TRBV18	TGTGCCAGCTCACCCGGACAGGGGGCTGACTATGGCTACACCTTC	CASSPGQGADYGYTF
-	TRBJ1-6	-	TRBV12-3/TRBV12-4	TGTGCCAGCCGGAGGGGGGCCGATTCACCCCTCCACTTT	CASRRGADSPLHF